The 2 T cell receptor beta chains below all came from one sample that was sequenced in a study of T-cell reconstitution after alpha-beta-depleted transplantation in children. TCRbeta library construction was performed incorporating unique molecular identifiers. MiXCR, applied by TCRdb to the PCR reads, yields one record per CDR3 protein. The data contain 200,000 or so distinct CDR3 sequences, around 9.2% of them seen just once; the ten biggest clones take up approximately 40%. The specimen comprised PBMCs, mostly from graft donor cells, sampled 360 days after TCRalphabeta/CD19-depleted stem cell transplant. The receptors shown here come from a male patient aged 2-15 years who had a stem cell transplant for acute myeloid leukemia, so the T cells may come from the graft donor.

This chain joins TRBV27 and TRBJ1-6; no clear D. The V and J ends lost 5 bases and 9 bases respectively, with 14 bases between them. The CDR3 sequence is 14 residues long. CDR1 is MNHEY, CDR2 SMNVEV, per germline (reference sequence). This CDR3 is CASSLHSQASPLHF. In nucleotides, the CDR3 is TGTGCCAGCAGTCTACACTCCCAGGCTTCACCCCTCCACTTT.

The V and J genes are TRBV7-2 and TRBJ2-6; tentatively, D is TRBD2 (5 bases). The V and J ends lost 1 base and 1 base respectively, with 8 bases between them. The CDR3 runs to 16 residues. CDR1 is SGHTA and CDR2 is FQGNSA in the germline V gene. CDR3: CASSLGSGSGANVLTF. For the CDR3, the DNA is TGTGCCAGCAGCTTAGGATCGGGGTCTGGGGCCAACGTCCTGACTTTC.